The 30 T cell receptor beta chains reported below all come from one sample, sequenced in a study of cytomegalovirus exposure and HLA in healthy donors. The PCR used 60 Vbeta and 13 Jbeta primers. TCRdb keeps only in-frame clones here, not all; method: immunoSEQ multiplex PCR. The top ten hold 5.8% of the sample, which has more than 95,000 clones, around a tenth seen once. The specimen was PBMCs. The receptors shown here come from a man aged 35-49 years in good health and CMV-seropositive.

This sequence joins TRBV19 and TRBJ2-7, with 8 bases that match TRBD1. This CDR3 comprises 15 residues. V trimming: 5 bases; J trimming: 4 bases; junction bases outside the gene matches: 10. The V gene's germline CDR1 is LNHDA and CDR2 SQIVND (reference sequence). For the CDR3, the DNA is TGTGCCAGTAGTCCCGAGGAGACAGGGGATTACGAGCAGTACTTC. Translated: CASSPEETGDYEQYF.

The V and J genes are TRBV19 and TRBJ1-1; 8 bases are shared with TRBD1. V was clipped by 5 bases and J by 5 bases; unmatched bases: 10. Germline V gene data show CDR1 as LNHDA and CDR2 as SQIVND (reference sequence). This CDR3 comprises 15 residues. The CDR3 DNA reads TGTGCCAGTAGTTCCCAGACAGGGGAGAGAACTGAAGCTTTCTTT. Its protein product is CASSSQTGERTEAFF. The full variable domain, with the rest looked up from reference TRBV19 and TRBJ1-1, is DGGITQSPKYLFRKEGQNVTLSCEQNLNHDAMYWYRQDPGQGLRLIYYSQIVNDFQKGDIAEGYSVSREKKESFPLTVTSAQKNPTAFYLCASSSQTGERTEAFFGQGTRLTVV.

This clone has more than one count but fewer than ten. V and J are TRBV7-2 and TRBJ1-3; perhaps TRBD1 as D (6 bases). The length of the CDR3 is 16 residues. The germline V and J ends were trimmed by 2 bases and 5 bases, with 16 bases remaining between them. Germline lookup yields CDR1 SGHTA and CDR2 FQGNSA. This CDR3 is CASSLMQGPSRNTIYF. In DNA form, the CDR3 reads TGTGCCAGCAGCTTAATGCAGGGGCCGTCCCGAAACACCATATATTTT.

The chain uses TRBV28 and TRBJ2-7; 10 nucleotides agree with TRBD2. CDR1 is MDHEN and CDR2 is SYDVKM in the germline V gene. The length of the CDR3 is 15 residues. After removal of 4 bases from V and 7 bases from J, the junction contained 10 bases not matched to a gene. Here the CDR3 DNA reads TGTGCCAGCAGTTCTCCTTCTAGCGGGAGTGGAGAGCAGTACTTC. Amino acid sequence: CASSSPSSGSGEQYF.

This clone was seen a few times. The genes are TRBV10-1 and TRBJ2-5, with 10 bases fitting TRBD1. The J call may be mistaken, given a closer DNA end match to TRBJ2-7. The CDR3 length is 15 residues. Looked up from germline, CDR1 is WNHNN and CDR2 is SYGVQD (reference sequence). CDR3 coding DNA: TGCGCCAGCAGTGACGGGGACAGGGGATCCTACGAGCAGTACTTC. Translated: CASSDGDRGSYEQYF.

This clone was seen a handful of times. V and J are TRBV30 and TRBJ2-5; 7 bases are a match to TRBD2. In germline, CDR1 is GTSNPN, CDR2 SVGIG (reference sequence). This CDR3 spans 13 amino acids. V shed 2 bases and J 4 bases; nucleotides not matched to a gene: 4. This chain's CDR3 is CAWSFAGVETQYF. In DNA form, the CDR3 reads TGTGCCTGGAGTTTTGCGGGAGTAGAGACCCAGTACTTC.

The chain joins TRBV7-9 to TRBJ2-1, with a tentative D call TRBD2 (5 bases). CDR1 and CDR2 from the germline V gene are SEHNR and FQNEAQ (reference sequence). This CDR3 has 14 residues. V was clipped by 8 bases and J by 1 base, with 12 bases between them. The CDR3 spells CASSRAVSYNEQFF. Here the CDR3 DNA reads TGTGCCAGCTCCCGAGCGGTATCCTACAATGAGCAGTTCTTC.

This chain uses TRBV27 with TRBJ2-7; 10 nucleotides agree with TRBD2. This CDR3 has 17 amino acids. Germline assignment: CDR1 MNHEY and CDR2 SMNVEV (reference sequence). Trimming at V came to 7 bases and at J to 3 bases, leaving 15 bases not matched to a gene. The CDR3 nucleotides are TGTGCCAGCACTCCGGAGGGGATTAGCGGGAGGAACTACGAGCAGTACTTC. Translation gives CASTPEGISGRNYEQYF.

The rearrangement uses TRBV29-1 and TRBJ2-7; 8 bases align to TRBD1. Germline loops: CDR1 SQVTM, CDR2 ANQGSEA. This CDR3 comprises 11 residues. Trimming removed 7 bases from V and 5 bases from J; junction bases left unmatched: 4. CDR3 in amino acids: CSGGQGHEQYF. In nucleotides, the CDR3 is TGCAGCGGAGGACAGGGCCACGAGCAGTACTTC.

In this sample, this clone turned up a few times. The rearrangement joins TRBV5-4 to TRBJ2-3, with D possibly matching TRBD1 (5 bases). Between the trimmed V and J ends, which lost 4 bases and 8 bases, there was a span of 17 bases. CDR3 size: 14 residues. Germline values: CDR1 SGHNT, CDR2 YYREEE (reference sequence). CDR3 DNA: TGTGCCAGCAGCCACGATGACAGCCCAGTTACGCAGTATTTT. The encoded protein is CASSHDDSPVTQYF.

The CDR3 protein is CASAKPGTRADTQYF. The CDR3 DNA reads TGTGCCAGCGCAAAACCCGGGACTAGGGCAGATACGCAGTATTTT. This sequence joins TRBV5-4 and TRBJ2-3; 8 bases fit TRBD2. The CDR3 is 15 residues long. Trimming removed 7 bases from V and 4 bases from J; junction bases left unmatched: 11. Germline-derived CDR1 and CDR2 are SGHNT and YYREEE (reference sequence). Using reference TRBV5-4 and TRBJ2-3 for the parts outside the CDR3, the full variable domain is ETGVTQSPTHLIKTRGQQVTLRCSSQSGHNTVSWYQQALGQGPQFIFQYYREEENGRGNFPPRFSGLQFPNYSSELNVNALELDDSALYLCASAKPGTRADTQYFGPGTRLTVL.

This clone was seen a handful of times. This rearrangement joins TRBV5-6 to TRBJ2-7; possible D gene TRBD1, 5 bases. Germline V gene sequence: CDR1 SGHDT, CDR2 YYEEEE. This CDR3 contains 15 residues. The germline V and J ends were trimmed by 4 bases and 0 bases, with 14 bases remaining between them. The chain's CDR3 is CASSRFDSNSYEQYF. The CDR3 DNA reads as TGTGCCAGCAGCAGATTCGACAGCAACTCCTACGAGCAGTACTTC.

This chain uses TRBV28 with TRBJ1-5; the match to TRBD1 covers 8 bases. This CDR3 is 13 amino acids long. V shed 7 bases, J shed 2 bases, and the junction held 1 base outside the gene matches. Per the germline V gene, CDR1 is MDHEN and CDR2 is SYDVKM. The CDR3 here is CASKTGGNQPQHF. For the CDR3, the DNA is TGTGCCAGCAAGACAGGGGGCAATCAGCCCCAGCATTTT.

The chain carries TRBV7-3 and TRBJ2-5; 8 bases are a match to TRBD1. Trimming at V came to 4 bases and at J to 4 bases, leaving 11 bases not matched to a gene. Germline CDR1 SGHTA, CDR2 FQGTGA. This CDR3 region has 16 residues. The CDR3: CASSSGRGQGAETQYF. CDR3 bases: TGTGCCAGCAGCTCCGGCCGCGGACAGGGAGCAGAGACCCAGTACTTC.

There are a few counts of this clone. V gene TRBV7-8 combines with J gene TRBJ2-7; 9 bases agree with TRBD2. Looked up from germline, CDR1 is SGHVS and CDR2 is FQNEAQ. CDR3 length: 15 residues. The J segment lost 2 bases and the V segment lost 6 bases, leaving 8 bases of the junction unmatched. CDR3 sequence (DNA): TGTGCCAGCAGACCCGTCGGCGGGAGGGCCTACGAGCAGTACTTC. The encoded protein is CASRPVGGRAYEQYF.

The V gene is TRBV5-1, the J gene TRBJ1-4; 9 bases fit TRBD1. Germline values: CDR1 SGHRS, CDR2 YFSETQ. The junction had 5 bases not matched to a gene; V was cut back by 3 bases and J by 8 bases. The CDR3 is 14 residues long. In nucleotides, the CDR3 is TGCGCCAGCAGCTCGGACAGGGGTGACGAAAAACTGTTTTTT. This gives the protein CASSSDRGDEKLFF.

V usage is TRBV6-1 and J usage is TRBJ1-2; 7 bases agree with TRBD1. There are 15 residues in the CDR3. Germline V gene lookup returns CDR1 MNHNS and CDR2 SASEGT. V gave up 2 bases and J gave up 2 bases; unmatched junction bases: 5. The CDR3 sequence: CASSERQGGNYGYTF. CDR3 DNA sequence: TGTGCCAGCAGTGAAAGACAGGGAGGAAACTATGGCTACACCTTC.

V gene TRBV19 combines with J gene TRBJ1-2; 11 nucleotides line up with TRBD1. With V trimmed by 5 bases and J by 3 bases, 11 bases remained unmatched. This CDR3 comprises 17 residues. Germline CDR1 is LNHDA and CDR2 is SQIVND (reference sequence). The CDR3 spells CASSLGQGGAGDYGYTF. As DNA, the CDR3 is TGTGCCAGTAGTCTGGGACAGGGGGGCGCTGGCGACTATGGCTACACCTTC.

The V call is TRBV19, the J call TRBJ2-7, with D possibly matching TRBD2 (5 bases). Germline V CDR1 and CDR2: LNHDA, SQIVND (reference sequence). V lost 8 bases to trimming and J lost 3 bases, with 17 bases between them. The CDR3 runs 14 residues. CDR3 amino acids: CASRPSGGFYEQYF. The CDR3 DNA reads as TGTGCCAGTCGACCCTCCGGCGGGTTCTACGAGCAGTACTTC.

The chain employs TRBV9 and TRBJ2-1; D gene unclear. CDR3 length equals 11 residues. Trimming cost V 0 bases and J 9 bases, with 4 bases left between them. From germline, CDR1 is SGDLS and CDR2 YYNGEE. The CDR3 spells CASSVAGEQFF. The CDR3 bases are TGTGCCAGCAGCGTAGCGGGTGAGCAGTTCTTC.

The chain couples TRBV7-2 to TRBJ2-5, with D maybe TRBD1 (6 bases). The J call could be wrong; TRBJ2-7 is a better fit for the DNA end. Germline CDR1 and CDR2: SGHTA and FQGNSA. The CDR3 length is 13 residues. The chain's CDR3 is CASSSTGSYEQYF. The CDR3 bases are TGTGCCAGCAGCTCGACAGGATCCTACGAGCAGTACTTC.

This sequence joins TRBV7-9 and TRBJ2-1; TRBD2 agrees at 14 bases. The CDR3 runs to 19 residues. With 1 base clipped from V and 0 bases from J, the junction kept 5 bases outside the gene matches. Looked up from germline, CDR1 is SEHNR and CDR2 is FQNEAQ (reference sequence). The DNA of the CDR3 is TGTGCCAGCAGCTTAGGACTAGCGGGAGGGCCGGGCTCCTACAATGAGCAGTTCTTC. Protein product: CASSLGLAGGPGSYNEQFF.

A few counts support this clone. DNA for the CDR3: TGTGCCAGCAGCTTAGAAGGTCAGGGGGTAGATGAGCAGTTCTTC. Translated, it gives CASSLEGQGVDEQFF. V gene TRBV7-6 combines with J gene TRBJ2-1; TRBD1 matches 7 bases. Germline V CDR1 and CDR2: SGHVS, FNYEAQ. The length of the CDR3 is 15 residues. The V gene end was trimmed by 1 base and the J gene end by 8 bases; junction bases not matched to a gene: 8.

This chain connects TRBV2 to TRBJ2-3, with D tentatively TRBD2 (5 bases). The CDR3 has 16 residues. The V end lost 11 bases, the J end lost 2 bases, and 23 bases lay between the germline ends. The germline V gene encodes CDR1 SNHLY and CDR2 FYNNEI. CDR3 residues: CADKVGLSRDTDTQYF. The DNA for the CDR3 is TGTGCCGACAAAGTGGGTTTAAGTCGGGACACAGATACGCAGTATTTT.

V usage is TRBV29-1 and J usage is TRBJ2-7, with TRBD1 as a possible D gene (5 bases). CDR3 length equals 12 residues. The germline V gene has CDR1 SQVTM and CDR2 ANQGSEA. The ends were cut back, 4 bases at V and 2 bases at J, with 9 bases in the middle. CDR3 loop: CSVVTGAYEQYF. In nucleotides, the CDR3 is TGCAGCGTTGTTACAGGAGCCTACGAGCAGTACTTC.

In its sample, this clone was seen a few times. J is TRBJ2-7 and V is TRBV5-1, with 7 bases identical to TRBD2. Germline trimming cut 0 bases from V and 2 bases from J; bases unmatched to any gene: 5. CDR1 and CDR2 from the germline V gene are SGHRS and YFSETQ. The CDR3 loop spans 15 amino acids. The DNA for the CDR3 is TGCGCCAGCAGCTTGGATCGGGCGGGAGCCTACGAGCAGTACTTC. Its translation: CASSLDRAGAYEQYF.

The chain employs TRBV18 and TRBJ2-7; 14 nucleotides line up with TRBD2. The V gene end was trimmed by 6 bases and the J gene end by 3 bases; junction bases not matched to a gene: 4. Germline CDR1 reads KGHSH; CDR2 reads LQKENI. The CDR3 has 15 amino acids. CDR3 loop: CASSQGLAGVYEQYF. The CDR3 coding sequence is TGTGCCAGCTCTCAGGGACTAGCGGGAGTCTACGAGCAGTACTTC. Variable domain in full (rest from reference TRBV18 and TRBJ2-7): NAGVMQNPRHLVRRRGQEARLRCSPMKGHSHVYWYRQLPEEGLKFMVYLQKENIIDESGMPKERFSAEFPKEGPSILRIQQVVRGDSAAYFCASSQGLAGVYEQYFGPGTRLTVT.

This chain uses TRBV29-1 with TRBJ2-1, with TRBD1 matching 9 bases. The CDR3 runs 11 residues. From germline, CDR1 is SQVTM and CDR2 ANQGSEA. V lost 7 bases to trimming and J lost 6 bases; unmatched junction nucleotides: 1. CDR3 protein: CSDRGLNEQFF. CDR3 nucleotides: TGCAGCGACAGGGGGCTCAATGAGCAGTTCTTC.

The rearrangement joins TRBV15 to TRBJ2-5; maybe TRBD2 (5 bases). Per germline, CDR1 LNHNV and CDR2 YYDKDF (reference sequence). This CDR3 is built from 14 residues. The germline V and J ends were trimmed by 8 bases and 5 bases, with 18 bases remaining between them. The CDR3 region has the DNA TGTGCCACCGGCCCCCCCTATTCGGGGGAGACCCAGTACTTC. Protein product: CATGPPYSGETQYF.

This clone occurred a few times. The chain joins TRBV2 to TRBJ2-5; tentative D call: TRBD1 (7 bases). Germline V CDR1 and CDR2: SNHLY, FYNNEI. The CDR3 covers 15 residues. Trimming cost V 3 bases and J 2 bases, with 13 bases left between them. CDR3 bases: TGTGCCAGCAGTGACGCAGGGGGGAGACAAGAGACCCAGTACTTC. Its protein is CASSDAGGRQETQYF. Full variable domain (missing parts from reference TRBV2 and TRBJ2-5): EPEVTQTPSHQVTQMGQEVILRCVPISNHLYFYWYRQILGQKVEFLVSFYNNEISEKSEIFDDQFSVERPDGSNFTLKIRSTKLEDSAMYFCASSDAGGRQETQYFGPGTRLLVL.